This T cell receptor (beta chain) was sequenced in a study of a mutant IDH1 vaccine in newly diagnosed glioma. The wider study: Patients arrived already treated with radiotherapy, temozolomide, or both, most having had both. Study-level results: Whatever changes occurred in top peripheral T cell clonotypes seemed unrelated to pseudoprogression.

Time point given: baseline, week 1 (first vaccination visit). Stated treatment: pre-vaccination baseline after standard-of-care therapy. Turning to this clone: Its target is not known.

Germline V gives CDR1 SGHVS, CDR2 FQNEAQ. The junction had 10 bases not matched to a gene; V was cut back by 5 bases and J by 0 bases. The CDR3 is made up of 16 amino acids. Using immunoSEQ multiplex PCR, the repertoire was profiled, and TCRdb retains in-frame clones only, with some absent. The table includes roughly 51,000 clones, approximately 90% detected once. The chain carries TRBV7-8 and TRBJ2-7; 7 bases agree with TRBD1. This receptor was taken from a man aged 40-55 years with glioma. The sample in question was PBMCs, obtained from a glioma patient treated with radiotherapy, temozolomide or both. The DNA for the CDR3 is TGTGCCAGCAGCCCCAGGGACAGTGGGAGCTCCTACGAGCAGTACTTC. It encodes CASSPRDSGSSYEQYF.